This T cell receptor beta chain was obtained from a study of vaccination and CD4 T cells after COVID-19. CDR1 and CDR2 from the germline V gene are ENHRY and SYGVKD. This CDR3 has 14 residues. V was pared by 6 bases and J by 3 bases, with 3 bases of the junction left unmatched. A remark on this clonotype: Antigen specificity is unknown.

Cultured CD4+ T cell DNA underwent sequencing with the Oncomine TCR Beta short-read assay. TCRdb redid the calling of the PCR reads with MiXCR, one entry per CDR3 protein. Of about 19,000 distinct CDR3 sequences in the sample, approximately 33% are singletons; the top ten hold around 14%. Treatment here: approximately 9-day PBMC culture with coronavirus spike peptide pools or control peptides (ViraFEST assay). The sequenced sample was cultured CD4+ T cells from blood. The receptor was derived from a human donor with COVID-19. This sequence joins TRBV10-3 and TRBJ2-5, with 11 bases matching TRBD2. The CDR3 sequence: CAISWGLAEETQYF. CDR3 coding DNA: TGTGCCATCAGCTGGGGACTAGCGGAAGAGACCCAGTACTTC.